Each of the 13 T cell receptor beta chains below was sequenced from the same sample in a study of identical twins. Via MiXCR, TCRdb re-called the 5' RACE reads, giving one row per CDR3 protein. The table records approximately 1.8 million distinct CDR3 sequences, about 31% of them present only once. The material sequenced was cord blood. The source is a newborn girl in good health.

This clonotype has only a few counts. This rearrangement joins TRBV12-3 or TRBV12-4 to TRBJ2-1; 7 bases match TRBD2. Unmatched junction bases numbered 5, after V lost 5 bases and J lost 4 bases. The CDR3 is 14 residues long. The CDR3 region is CASSRGLPYNEQFF. The CDR3 DNA reads as TGTGCCAGCAGTCGGGGACTACCTTACAATGAGCAGTTCTTC.

This clonotype occurred many times. The rearrangement links TRBV20-1 to TRBJ2-3, with D unresolved. The germline V and J ends were trimmed by 3 bases and 1 base, with 5 bases remaining between them. The CDR3 is 12 amino acids. The germline CDR1 and CDR2 sequences are DFQATT and SNEGSKA (reference sequence). The CDR3 loop is CSASRGTDTQYF. CDR3 coding DNA: TGCAGTGCTAGTAGGGGCACAGATACGCAGTATTTT.

In this sample, this clonotype turned up a few times. The chain employs TRBV20-1 and TRBJ1-1; D unclear. Germline V gene lookup returns CDR1 DFQATT and CDR2 SNEGSKA (reference sequence). CDR3 size: 13 residues. Trimming pared 6 bases from V and 0 bases from J, leaving 11 bases between. The CDR3 sequence: CSALREMNTEAFF. For the CDR3, the DNA is TGCAGTGCCCTTCGGGAAATGAACACTGAAGCTTTCTTT.

This clonotype turned up a few times. The J gene is TRBJ2-4, the V gene TRBV5-1; 10 bases are a match to TRBD1. The germline CDR1 and CDR2 sequences are SGHRS and YFSETQ. The ends lost 5 bases at V and 6 bases at J; junction bases unmatched: 5. The CDR3 has 14 residues. The DNA of the CDR3 is TGCGCCAGCAGTCGACAGGGGGCGGGAAACATTCAGTACTTC. It codes for CASSRQGAGNIQYF.

The V and J genes are TRBV29-1 and TRBJ1-2, with 7 nucleotides matching TRBD1. This CDR3 spans 12 amino acids. CDR1 and CDR2 from the germline V gene are SQVTM and ANQGSEA. The junction had 11 bases not matched to a gene; V was cut back by 8 bases and J by 8 bases. In DNA form, the CDR3 reads TGCAGCCCCTGCGGCAGGGGGTACGGCTACACCTTC. Translated, it gives CSPCGRGYGYTF.

In the case of this clonotype: One end of the junction fails to match germline, which may point to a read error. This chain uses TRBV4-2 with TRBJ1-6, with D possibly being TRBD1 (5 bases). Per the germline V gene, CDR1 is LGHNA and CDR2 is YNFKEQ. The length of the CDR3 is 17 residues. CDR3 DNA sequence: TGTGCCAGCAGCCAAGATGGGGCTTGGACCTATAATTCACCCCCCCACTTT. Its translation: CASSQDGAWTYNSPPHF.

The rearrangement joins TRBV12-3 or TRBV12-4 to TRBJ2-5, with TRBD1 identical over 7 bases. V shed 6 bases, J shed 4 bases, and the junction held 5 bases outside the gene matches. The CDR3 is 13 amino acids. The CDR3 spells CASSTGDGETQYF. The CDR3 DNA follows: TGTGCCAGCAGCACAGGGGATGGAGAGACCCAGTACTTC.

This clonotype has only a few counts. This rearrangement joins TRBV5-1 to TRBJ2-5, with TRBD2 matching 8 bases. V dropped 1 base and J dropped 1; count of bases not matched to a gene: 9. This CDR3 contains 17 residues. Per germline, CDR1 SGHRS and CDR2 YFSETQ. This CDR3 reads CASSLPGLAGPQETQYF. The CDR3 bases are TGCGCCAGCAGCTTGCCCGGACTAGCAGGCCCCCAAGAGACCCAGTACTTC.

The chain employs TRBV2 and TRBJ1-1; D ambiguous. Trimming stripped 2 bases from V and 1 base from J, with 11 bases between. The germline V gene has CDR1 SNHLY and CDR2 FYNNEI. The CDR3 is made up of 15 amino acids. CDR3 sequence: CASSERTTTNTEAFF. DNA of the CDR3: TGTGCCAGCAGTGAAAGAACCACCACGAACACTGAAGCTTTCTTT.

This clonotype showed up just a few times. This sequence joins TRBV18 and TRBJ2-4; D tentatively fits TRBD1 or TRBD2 (5 bases each). Gene TRBJ2-7 matches the end of the DNA better, so the J call may be wrong. This CDR3 spans 17 amino acids. In germline, CDR1 is KGHSH, CDR2 LQKENI. Here the CDR3 reads CASSPQDGTSWYYEQYF. CDR3 bases: TGTGCCAGCTCACCACAGGACGGGACGTCGTGGTACTACGAGCAGTACTTC.

The chain recombines TRBV20-1 with TRBJ2-1; TRBD1 aligns across 8 bases. The germline CDR1 and CDR2 sequences are DFQATT and SNEGSKA (reference sequence). The length of the CDR3 is 13 residues. V shed 1 base, J shed 5 bases, and the junction held 1 base outside the gene matches. CDR3 sequence reads: CSARGTGNNEQFF. CDR3 nucleotides: TGCAGTGCTAGAGGGACAGGGAACAATGAGCAGTTCTTC.

J is TRBJ1-2 and V is TRBV2; 12 bases are a match to TRBD1. Germline V CDR1 and CDR2: SNHLY, FYNNEI. Trimming removed 6 bases from V and 0 bases from J; junction bases left unmatched: 8. This CDR3 is 17 amino acids long. As DNA, the CDR3 is TGTGCCAGCAGAAAGGGGACAGGGGGCGCATCTAACTATGGCTACACCTTC. Its protein is CASRKGTGGASNYGYTF.

The chain is built from TRBV7-9 and TRBJ1-6, with TRBD1 as a possible D gene (6 bases). In germline, CDR1 is SEHNR, CDR2 FQNEAQ (reference sequence). CDR3 length: 12 residues. The ends were cut back, 10 bases at V and 5 bases at J, with 9 bases in the middle. The CDR3 DNA reads as TGTGCCATATGGGACAATAATTCACCCCTCCACTTT. Translated: CAIWDNNSPLHF.